These 29 T cell receptor beta chains came from one sample sequenced in a study of cytomegalovirus exposure and HLA in healthy donors. Primers included in the PCR were 60 Vbeta and 13 Jbeta primers. Libraries were prepared by immunoSEQ multiplex PCR; TCRdb keeps only in-frame clonotypes and omits some of them. The table includes 140,000 to 150,000 clones, 75% detected once. The sequencing sample was made of PBMCs. These receptors were taken from a man aged 25-40 years in good health and CMV-seronegative.

The chain couples TRBV5-4 to TRBJ2-3; possibly TRBD1 for D (5 bases). Germline lookup yields CDR1 SGHNT and CDR2 YYREEE (reference sequence). V was trimmed by 0 bases and J by 0 bases, leaving 11 bases between them. The CDR3 has 16 residues. CDR3 in amino acids: CASSLVGQRSTDTQYF. The CDR3 nucleotides are TGTGCCAGCAGCTTGGTCGGACAACGGAGCACAGATACGCAGTATTTT.

This rearrangement joins TRBV18 to TRBJ2-4; D perhaps matches TRBD1 (5 bases). This CDR3 contains 16 residues. Deletions cut 0 bases from V and 2 bases from J, with 11 bases between. Germline V gives CDR1 KGHSH, CDR2 LQKENI. This chain's CDR3 is CASSPPDNLSKNIQYF. Here the CDR3 DNA reads TGTGCCAGCTCACCACCGGACAATTTGTCCAAAAACATTCAGTACTTC.

This chain uses TRBV10-1 with TRBJ2-1, with 7 bases fitting TRBD1. The length of the CDR3 is 12 residues. V lost 3 bases, J lost 7 bases, and 0 bases stayed unmatched. The germline V gene encodes CDR1 WNHNN and CDR2 SYGVQD (reference sequence). The CDR3: CASSEQGNEQFF. The CDR3, as DNA: TGCGCCAGCAGTGAACAGGGGAATGAGCAGTTCTTC.

The chain carries TRBV2 and TRBJ1-3; D unclear. V was shortened by 2 bases and J by 0 bases, with 8 bases between the two germline ends. The germline V gene encodes CDR1 SNHLY and CDR2 FYNNEI. CDR3 length: 15 residues. DNA of the CDR3: TGTGCCAGCAGTGAATTCGGGAGCTCTGGAAACACCATATATTTT. Translated, it gives CASSEFGSSGNTIYF.

CDR3: CASSSRTGSYEQYF. In DNA form, the CDR3 reads TGTGCCAGTAGTAGCCGGACAGGTAGCTACGAGCAGTACTTC. This chain connects TRBV19 to TRBJ2-7; 7 bases align to TRBD1. Germline values: CDR1 LNHDA, CDR2 SQIVND (reference sequence). J gave up 3 bases and V 4 bases, and 6 bases lay outside the gene matches. This CDR3 comprises 14 residues. The variable domain in full, completed from reference TRBV19 and TRBJ2-7, reads DGGITQSPKYLFRKEGQNVTLSCEQNLNHDAMYWYRQDPGQGLRLIYYSQIVNDFQKGDIAEGYSVSREKKESFPLTVTSAQKNPTAFYLCASSSRTGSYEQYFGPGTRLTVT.

The V and J genes are TRBV2 and TRBJ1-2; a possible D gene is TRBD1 (5 bases). Per the germline V gene, CDR1 is SNHLY and CDR2 is FYNNEI. The CDR3 sequence is 13 residues long. Trimming removed 6 bases from V and 4 bases from J, with 12 bases in between. In DNA, the CDR3 is TGTGCCAGCAGCTTACAGGAGAGCTATGGCTACACCTTC. Its protein is CASSLQESYGYTF.

This sequence joins TRBV28 and TRBJ2-5, with 7 bases lining up with TRBD2. The trim removed 6 bases at V and 0 bases at J, leaving 1 base unmatched. The CDR3 has 13 residues. Looked up from germline, CDR1 is MDHEN and CDR2 is SYDVKM. This CDR3 is CASRTSDQETQYF. The CDR3 DNA is TGTGCCAGCAGAACTAGCGACCAAGAGACCCAGTACTTC. Full variable domain (missing parts from reference TRBV28 and TRBJ2-5): DVKVTQSSRYLVKRTGEKVFLECVQDMDHENMFWYRQDPGLGLRLIYFSYDVKMKEKGDIPEGYSVSREKKERFSLILESASTNQTSMYLCASRTSDQETQYFGPGTRLLVL.

This clone was seen only a few times. The genes are TRBV5-1 and TRBJ2-2; D is uncertain. The CDR3 is 15 residues long. CDR1 SGHRS and CDR2 YFSETQ come from the germline V gene. With 0 bases removed from V and 1 base from J, the gap between germline ends came to 7 bases. CDR3 region: CASSLVGKNTGELFF. The CDR3 DNA is TGCGCCAGCAGCTTGGTGGGCAAGAACACCGGGGAGCTGTTTTTT.

V and J are TRBV28 and TRBJ1-1; no reliable D call. The germline V gene encodes CDR1 MDHEN and CDR2 SYDVKM. The CDR3 runs 13 residues. The germline V and J ends were trimmed by 6 bases and 10 bases, with 18 bases remaining between them. The CDR3 reads CASSLGIGPVAFF. The CDR3 nucleotides read TGTGCCAGCAGCCTCGGGATAGGGCCGGTAGCTTTCTTT.

V usage is TRBV10-1 and J usage is TRBJ2-1; TRBD2 agrees at 8 bases. Germline CDR1 WNHNN, CDR2 SYGVQD (reference sequence). The V and J ends lost 2 bases and 10 bases, in that order; junction bases with no gene match: 13. The CDR3 has 16 amino acids. For the CDR3, the DNA is TGCGCCAGCAGTGAGGCATCGAGCCCGAGCGGGAGAGAGCAGTTCTTC. It codes for CASSEASSPSGREQFF.

The chain couples TRBV7-9 to TRBJ2-3, with 8 positions matching TRBD2. CDR1 SEHNR and CDR2 FQNEAQ come from the germline V gene (reference sequence). This CDR3 spans 16 amino acids. V dropped 4 bases and J dropped 2; count of bases not matched to a gene: 8. CDR3 DNA: TGTGCCAGCAGCTCAATACTAGCGGCAAACACAGATACGCAGTATTTT. This translates into CASSSILAANTDTQYF.

The CDR3 coding sequence is TGTGCCAGCAGCTTGGGGGGGACGGCTACTGAAGCTTTCTTT. Its protein product is CASSLGGTATEAFF. The J gene is TRBJ1-1, the V gene TRBV13; D might be TRBD1 (5 bases). Trimming took 3 bases from V and 5 from J, leaving 13 bases between them. Germline lookup yields CDR1 PRHDT and CDR2 FYEKMQ (reference sequence). The length of the CDR3 is 14 residues.

This chain joins TRBV29-1 and TRBJ2-3; 9 bases are shared with TRBD2. The germline V gene encodes CDR1 SQVTM and CDR2 ANQGSEA. Trimming took 4 bases from V and 0 from J; bases not matched to a gene: 8. The CDR3 is made up of 16 amino acids. The CDR3 sequence is CSVVGLAGPSTDTQYF. CDR3 DNA: TGCAGCGTTGTAGGGCTAGCGGGACCTAGCACAGATACGCAGTATTTT.

This rearrangement joins TRBV11-2 to TRBJ1-6; TRBD1 might be the D (5 bases). The V end was cut by 1 base, the J end by 10 bases, with 14 bases between. Germline assignment: CDR1 SGHAT and CDR2 FQNNGV. The CDR3 covers 15 residues. CDR3 nucleotides: TGTGCCAGCAGCTTAGTCCTAGGGGCGGGATCACCCCTCCACTTT. It translates to CASSLVLGAGSPLHF.

V is TRBV2 and J is TRBJ1-5, with D hard to call. Germline V gene data show CDR1 as SNHLY and CDR2 as FYNNEI. The germline V and J ends were trimmed by 7 bases and 4 bases, with 11 bases remaining between them. This CDR3 has 13 amino acids. DNA for the CDR3: TGTGCCAGCACCCCGGGTCCTAATCAGCCCCAGCATTTT. It translates to CASTPGPNQPQHF.

Turning to this clone: The sample has other DNA sequences that encode this CDR3 too. The chain recombines TRBV5-1 with TRBJ2-7, with 8 bases matching TRBD2. The CDR3 contains 15 residues. After removal of 0 bases from V and 3 bases from J, the junction contained 5 bases not matched to a gene. Germline V gives CDR1 SGHRS, CDR2 YFSETQ. CDR3 loop: CASSLAAGDLYEQYF. CDR3 nucleotides: TGCGCCAGCAGCTTGGCAGCGGGAGACCTCTACGAGCAGTACTTC.

This clone was recorded a few times. This chain uses TRBV6-5 with TRBJ1-2, with D tentatively TRBD1 (5 bases). V dropped 4 bases and J dropped 7 bases, with 7 bases sitting between them. The V gene's germline CDR1 is MNHEY and CDR2 SVGAGI. The CDR3 extends over 11 amino acids. This CDR3 is CASSSRVGYTF. CDR3 bases: TGTGCCAGCAGTTCCAGGGTTGGCTACACCTTC.

The chain uses TRBV15 and TRBJ2-1, with 8 bases that match TRBD1. V shed 0 bases and J 3 bases; nucleotides not matched to a gene: 4. The length of the CDR3 is 16 residues. From germline, CDR1 is LNHNV and CDR2 YYDKDF (reference sequence). The CDR3 coding sequence is TGTGCCACCAGCAGAGACCCGGGACAGGTCTACAATGAGCAGTTCTTC. Its translation is CATSRDPGQVYNEQFF.

V and J are TRBV4-3 and TRBJ1-2; perhaps TRBD1 as D (5 bases). The ends were cut back, 1 base at V and 5 bases at J, with 11 bases in the middle. The CDR3 extends over 14 amino acids. CDR1 LGHNA and CDR2 YSLEER come from the germline V gene. The CDR3 DNA sequence: TGCGCCAGCAGCCAAGGGACACAGAGATATGGCTACACCTTC. Translation gives CASSQGTQRYGYTF.

V gene TRBV2 combines with J gene TRBJ2-3, with 7 bases identical to TRBD1. Germline CDR1 is SNHLY and CDR2 is FYNNEI. The V segment lost 4 bases and the J segment 1 base; nucleotides outside the gene matches: 2. The CDR3 consists of 14 residues. CDR3 protein: CASSATGGTDTQYF. The CDR3 DNA follows: TGTGCCAGCAGTGCTACAGGGGGCACAGATACGCAGTATTTT.

The chain joins TRBV9 to TRBJ2-3; 7 bases agree with TRBD2. The CDR3 has 17 amino acids. V lost 0 bases to trimming and J lost 6 bases; unmatched junction nucleotides: 13. CDR1 and CDR2 from the germline V gene are SGDLS and YYNGEE. CDR3 in amino acids: CASSVGPYRDYEDTQYF. The CDR3 DNA follows: TGTGCCAGCAGCGTAGGCCCCTACCGGGACTACGAGGATACGCAGTATTTT. The variable domain in full, completed from reference TRBV9 and TRBJ2-3, reads DSGVTQTPKHLITATGQRVTLRCSPRSGDLSVYWYQQSLDQGLQFLIQYYNGEERAKGNILERFSAQQFPDLHSELNLSSLELGDSALYFCASSVGPYRDYEDTQYFGPGTRLTVL.

V is TRBV21-1 and J is TRBJ2-7; the tabulated D call, TRBD1, remains unverified against the DNA. TRBV21-1 is tagged as a pseudogene. The CDR3 totals 13 residues. CDR3 in amino acids: CASSSAGGDEQYF. The CDR3 coding sequence is TGTGCCAGCAGCAGCGCTGGGGGCGACGAGCAGTACTTC.

The chain combines TRBV25-1 with TRBJ2-1; 9 bases are a match to TRBD2. Germline CDR1 reads MGHDK; CDR2 reads SYGVNS. V was pared by 2 bases and J by 10 bases, with 15 bases of the junction left unmatched. This CDR3 has 17 amino acids. The chain's CDR3 is CASSETGSVYLAGEQFF. CDR3 nucleotides: TGTGCCAGCAGTGAAACGGGGTCAGTCTACCTAGCGGGGGAGCAGTTCTTC.

The rearrangement links TRBV5-5 to TRBJ1-1; 9 nucleotides agree with TRBD1. Looked up from germline, CDR1 is SGHKS and CDR2 is YYEKEE (reference sequence). The CDR3 extends over 14 amino acids. With 5 bases clipped from V and 1 base from J, the junction kept 3 bases outside the gene matches. CDR3 protein: CASRGGQGNTEAFF. The CDR3, as DNA: TGTGCCAGCAGGGGGGGACAGGGGAACACTGAAGCTTTCTTT.

The chain combines TRBV6-5 with TRBJ2-7, with D unresolved. Trimming took off 6 bases at V and 4 bases at J, with 16 bases between the two ends. The CDR3 length is 14 residues. Germline V CDR1 and CDR2: MNHEY, SVGAGI. The CDR3 region is CASRPRLISYEQYF. Here the CDR3 DNA reads TGTGCCAGCAGACCCAGACTGATTTCATACGAGCAGTACTTC.

This clone occurred a few times. The junction differs from germline at one of its ends, possibly a read error. This sample also contains other DNA sequences that code for the same CDR3. The gene calls are TRBV28 and TRBJ2-6; tentative D call: TRBD1 (5 bases). The CDR3 is made up of 15 amino acids. Germline loops: CDR1 MDHEN, CDR2 SYDVKM. Here the CDR3 reads CASSRDSSGANGLTF. The CDR3 DNA reads as TGTGCCAGCAGTCGTGACAGCTCTGGGGCCAACGGCCTGACTTTC.

This clone was found a few times. This rearrangement joins TRBV7-8 to TRBJ1-1, with TRBD1 identical over 7 bases. The J segment lost 5 bases and the V segment lost 5 bases, leaving 2 bases of the junction unmatched. The CDR3 extends over 12 amino acids. Germline V gene data show CDR1 as SGHVS and CDR2 as FQNEAQ. The CDR3, as DNA: TGTGCCAGCAGCCTGACAGGGACTGAAGCTTTCTTT. Translating gives CASSLTGTEAFF. The whole variable domain, filled in from reference TRBV7-8 and TRBJ1-1, reads GAGVSQSPRYKVAKRGQDVALRCDPISGHVSLFWYQQALGQGPEFLTYFQNEAQLDKSGLPSDRFFAERPEGSVSTLKIQRTQQEDSAVYLCASSLTGTEAFFGQGTRLTVV.

The rearrangement links TRBV4-2 to TRBJ1-1, with 7 bases that match TRBD1. Germline values: CDR1 LGHNA, CDR2 YNFKEQ. This CDR3 is 16 amino acids long. V lost 4 bases, J lost 1 base, and 9 bases stayed unmatched. The CDR3 DNA sequence: TGTGCCAGCAGCCGAGGATCTGGGACAGCGAACACTGAAGCTTTCTTT. It specifies CASSRGSGTANTEAFF.

This chain joins TRBV6-6 and TRBJ2-7; D is uncertain. The germline V gene has CDR1 MNHNY and CDR2 SVGAGI (reference sequence). This CDR3 is 13 amino acids long. Trimming took 5 bases from V and 3 from J, leaving 11 bases between them. Here the CDR3 reads CASSVRSHYEQYF. The CDR3 coding sequence is TGTGCCAGCAGTGTTAGGAGTCACTACGAGCAGTACTTC.